Listed here are 5 T cell receptor beta chains from one sample, sequenced in a study of blood T cell repertoires in COVID-19. TCRdb keeps only in-frame clones here, not all; method: immunoSEQ multiplex PCR. The table shows about 77,000 clones, with less than 85% occurring only once. Input material: peripheral blood. These receptors all stem from a man in his 60s with acute or convalescent COVID-19.

The rearrangement links TRBV4-1 to TRBJ1-1; perhaps TRBD1 as D (6 bases). Germline lookup yields CDR1 MGHRA and CDR2 YSYEKL. The ends were cut back, 4 bases at V and 1 base at J, with 10 bases in the middle. CDR3 length: 14 amino acids. CDR3 DNA sequence: TGCGCCAGCAGCCCCCAGGACAGGAACACTGAAGCTTTCTTT. Its protein is CASSPQDRNTEAFF.

V usage is TRBV9 and J usage is TRBJ2-2, with D maybe TRBD1 (5 bases). The CDR3 totals 15 residues. V was cut by 0 bases and J by 3 bases, with 9 bases left in between. CDR1 is SGDLS, CDR2 YYNGEE, per germline. For the CDR3, the DNA is TGTGCCAGCAGCGTAGCAGGGTTCGACACCGGGGAGCTGTTTTTT. This encodes CASSVAGFDTGELFF. The full variable domain, completed using reference TRBV9 and TRBJ2-2, is DSGVTQTPKHLITATGQRVTLRCSPRSGDLSVYWYQQSLDQGLQFLIQYYNGEERAKGNILERFSAQQFPDLHSELNLSSLELGDSALYFCASSVAGFDTGELFFGEGSRLTVL.

The J gene is TRBJ1-4, the V gene TRBV6-6; D ambiguous. Trimming removed 5 bases from V and 0 bases from J, with 7 bases in between. Germline assignment: CDR1 MNHNY and CDR2 SVGAGI (reference sequence). CDR3 length: 14 amino acids. This CDR3 is CASSTDTTNEKLFF. The CDR3 DNA is TGTGCCAGCAGTACCGACACAACTAATGAAAAACTGTTTTTT.

The chain combines TRBV25-1 with TRBJ2-1, with TRBD2 matching over 7 bases. CDR1 is MGHDK and CDR2 is SYGVNS in the germline V gene. The junction had 7 bases not matched to a gene; V was cut back by 1 base and J by 4 bases. The CDR3 totals 16 residues. For the CDR3, the DNA is TGTGCCAGCAGTGAATTCAGGAGCGGGAAGTACAATGAGCAGTTCTTC. It yields the protein CASSEFRSGKYNEQFF.

In this sample, this clone turned up a few times. V gene TRBV28 combines with J gene TRBJ1-2; a weak D match, TRBD1 (5 bases). The germline V gene encodes CDR1 MDHEN and CDR2 SYDVKM. This CDR3 is 14 amino acids long. V lost 3 bases and J 3 bases, leaving 11 bases between the germline ends. CDR3 in DNA: TGTGCCAGCAGTTTGGGGGGGTCCGACTATGGCTACACCTTC. Translating it yields CASSLGGSDYGYTF.